This TCR beta chain was identified in a study of blood T cell repertoires in COVID-19. Across the study: Samples representing acute and convalescent COVID-19 were sourced from the United States, Italy and Spain.

CDR1 and CDR2 (germline): MDHEN, SYDVKM. V shed 3 bases and J shed 1 base, with 15 bases lying between them. The CDR3 extends over 16 amino acids. Per the original methods: Reference gene primer amplification in the assay estimated nucleated cell counts. Sequenced by immunoSEQ multiplex PCR; TCRdb stores in-frame clones only, minus some. That table furnishes V, J and clone size, whereas the DNA furnished D and trimming. The sample gives hundreds of thousands of clones, 85% of which show up once; around 3.9% is in the top ten. This clone was observed a few times. This sequence was found in a woman aged 45-60 years with active or convalescent COVID-19. Material: peripheral blood. This rearrangement joins TRBV28 to TRBJ1-1; weak D call: TRBD1 (5 bases). The CDR3 sequence is CASSFTLQDPNTEAFF. The CDR3 coding sequence is TGTGCCAGCAGTTTCACTCTACAGGACCCGAACACTGAAGCTTTCTTT.